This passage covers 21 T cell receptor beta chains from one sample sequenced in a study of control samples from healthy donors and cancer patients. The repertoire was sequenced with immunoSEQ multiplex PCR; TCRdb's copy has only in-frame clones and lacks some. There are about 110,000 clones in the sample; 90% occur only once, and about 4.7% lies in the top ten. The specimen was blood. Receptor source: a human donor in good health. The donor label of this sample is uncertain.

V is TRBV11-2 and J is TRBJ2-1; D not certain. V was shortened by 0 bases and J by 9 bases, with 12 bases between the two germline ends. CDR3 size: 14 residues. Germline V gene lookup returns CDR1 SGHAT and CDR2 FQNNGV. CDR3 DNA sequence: TGTGCCAGCAGCTTAGATTTTAAGGATGTTGAGCAGTTCTTC. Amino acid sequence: CASSLDFKDVEQFF.

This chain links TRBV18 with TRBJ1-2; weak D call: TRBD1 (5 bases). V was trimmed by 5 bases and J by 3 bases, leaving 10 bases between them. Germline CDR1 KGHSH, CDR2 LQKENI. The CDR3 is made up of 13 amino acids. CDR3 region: CASSIARDYGYTF. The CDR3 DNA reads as TGTGCCAGCTCAATAGCCAGGGACTATGGCTACACCTTC.

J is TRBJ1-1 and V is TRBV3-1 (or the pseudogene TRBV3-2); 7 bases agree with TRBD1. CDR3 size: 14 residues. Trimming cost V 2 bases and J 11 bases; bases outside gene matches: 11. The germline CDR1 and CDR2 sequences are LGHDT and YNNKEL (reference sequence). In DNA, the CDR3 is TGTGCCAGCAGCCAAAAACCGACAGGGACGATGGCTTTCTTT. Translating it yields CASSQKPTGTMAFF.

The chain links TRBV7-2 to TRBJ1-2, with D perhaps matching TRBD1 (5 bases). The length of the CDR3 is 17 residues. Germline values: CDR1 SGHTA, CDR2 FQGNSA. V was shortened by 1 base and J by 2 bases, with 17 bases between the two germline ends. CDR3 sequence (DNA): TGTGCCAGCAGCTTAGGGGGGGTAGGCGGAGTAAACTATGGCTACACCTTC. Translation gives CASSLGGVGGVNYGYTF.

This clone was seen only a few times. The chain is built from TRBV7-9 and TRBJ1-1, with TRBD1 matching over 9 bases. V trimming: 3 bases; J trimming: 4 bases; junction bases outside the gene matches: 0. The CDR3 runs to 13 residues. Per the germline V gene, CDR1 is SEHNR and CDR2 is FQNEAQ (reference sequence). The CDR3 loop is CASSLTGGTEAFF. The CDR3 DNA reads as TGTGCCAGCAGCTTGACAGGGGGCACTGAAGCTTTCTTT.

CDR3 sequence: CASSFRRGGEKLFF. The CDR3 bases are TGTGCCAGCAGCTTTCGGAGGGGAGGAGAAAAACTGTTTTTT. The chain is built from TRBV7-8 and TRBJ1-4; D is possibly TRBD1 (5 bases). The ends were cut back, 3 bases at V and 8 bases at J, with 13 bases in the middle. The CDR3 consists of 14 residues. From germline, CDR1 is SGHVS and CDR2 FQNEAQ.

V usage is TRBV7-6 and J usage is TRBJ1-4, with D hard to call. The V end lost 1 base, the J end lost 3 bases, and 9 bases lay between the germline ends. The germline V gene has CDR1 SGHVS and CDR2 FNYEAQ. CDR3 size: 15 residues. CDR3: CASSLVGFSNEKLFF. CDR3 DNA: TGTGCCAGCAGCTTAGTGGGGTTTTCTAATGAAAAACTGTTTTTT. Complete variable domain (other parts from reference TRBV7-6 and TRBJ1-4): GAGVSQSPRYKVTKRGQDVALRCDPISGHVSLYWYRQALGQGPEFLTYFNYEAQQDKSGLPNDRFSAERPEGSISTLTIQRTEQRDSAMYRCASSLVGFSNEKLFFGSGTQLSVL.

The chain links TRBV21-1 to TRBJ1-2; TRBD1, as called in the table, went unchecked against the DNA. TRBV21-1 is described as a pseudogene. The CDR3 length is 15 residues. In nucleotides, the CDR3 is TGTGCCAGCAGCAAATCAGGGAACAGGGGATATGGCTACACCTTC. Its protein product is CASSKSGNRGYGYTF.

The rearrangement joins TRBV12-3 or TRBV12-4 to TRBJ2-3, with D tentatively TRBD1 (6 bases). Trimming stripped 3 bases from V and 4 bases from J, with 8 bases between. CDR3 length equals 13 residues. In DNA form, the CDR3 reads TGTGCCAGCAGTTTTAAGGGGGCAGATACGCAGTATTTT. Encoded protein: CASSFKGADTQYF.

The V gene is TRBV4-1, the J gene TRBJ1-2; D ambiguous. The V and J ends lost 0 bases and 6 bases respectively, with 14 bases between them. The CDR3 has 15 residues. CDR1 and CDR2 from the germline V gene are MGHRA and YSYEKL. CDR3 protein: CASSQDVTSQHGYTF. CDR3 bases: TGCGCCAGCAGCCAAGATGTAACGAGTCAGCATGGCTACACCTTC.

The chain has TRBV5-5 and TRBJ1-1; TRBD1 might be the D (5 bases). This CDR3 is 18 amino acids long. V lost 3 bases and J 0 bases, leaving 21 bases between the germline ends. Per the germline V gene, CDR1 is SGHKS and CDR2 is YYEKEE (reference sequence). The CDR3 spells CASSSRLWGGIVNTEAFF. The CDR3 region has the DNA TGTGCCAGCAGCTCTCGATTGTGGGGGGGTATTGTGAACACTGAAGCTTTCTTT.

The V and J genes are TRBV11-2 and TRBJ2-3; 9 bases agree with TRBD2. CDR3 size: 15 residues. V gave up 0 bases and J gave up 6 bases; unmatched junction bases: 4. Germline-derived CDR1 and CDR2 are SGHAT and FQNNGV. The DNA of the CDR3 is TGTGCCAGCAGCTTAGATCCTAGCGGGGCCGATACGCAGTATTTT. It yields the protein CASSLDPSGADTQYF.

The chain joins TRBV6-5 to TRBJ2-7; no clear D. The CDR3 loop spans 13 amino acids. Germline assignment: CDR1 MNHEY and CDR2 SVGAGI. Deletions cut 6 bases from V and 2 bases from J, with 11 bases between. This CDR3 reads CASRAKSTYEQYF. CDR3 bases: TGTGCCAGCAGGGCCAAATCCACCTACGAGCAGTACTTC.

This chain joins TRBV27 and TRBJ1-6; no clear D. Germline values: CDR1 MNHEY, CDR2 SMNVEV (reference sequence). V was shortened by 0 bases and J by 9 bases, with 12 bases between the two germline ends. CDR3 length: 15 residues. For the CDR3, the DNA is TGTGCCAGCAGTTTATCTGGGGTTTTAGGTTCACCCCTCCACTTT. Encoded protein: CASSLSGVLGSPLHF.

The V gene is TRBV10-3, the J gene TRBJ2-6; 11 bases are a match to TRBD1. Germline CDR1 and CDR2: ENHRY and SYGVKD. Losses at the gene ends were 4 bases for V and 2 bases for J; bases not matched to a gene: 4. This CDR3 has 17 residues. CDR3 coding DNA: TGTGCCATCAGTGGGGGACAGGGGGGGGCTGGGGCCAACGTCCTGACTTTC. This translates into CAISGGQGGAGANVLTF.

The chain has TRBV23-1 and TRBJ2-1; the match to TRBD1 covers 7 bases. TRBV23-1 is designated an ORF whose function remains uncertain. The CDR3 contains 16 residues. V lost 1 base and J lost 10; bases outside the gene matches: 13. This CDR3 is CASSQWRTGLTREQFF. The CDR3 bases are TGCGCCAGCAGTCAATGGAGGACAGGCCTTACAAGGGAGCAGTTCTTC.

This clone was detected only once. The CDR3 coding sequence is TGTGCCAGCCAGAAACAGGGAGCTCAGCCCCAGCATTTT. Translation gives CASQKQGAQPQHF. This chain links TRBV6-5 with TRBJ1-5; the D gene is possibly TRBD1 (6 bases). The CDR3 runs 13 residues. The germline gives CDR1 MNHEY, CDR2 SVGAGI. V gave up 8 bases and J gave up 6 bases, with 14 bases separating them.

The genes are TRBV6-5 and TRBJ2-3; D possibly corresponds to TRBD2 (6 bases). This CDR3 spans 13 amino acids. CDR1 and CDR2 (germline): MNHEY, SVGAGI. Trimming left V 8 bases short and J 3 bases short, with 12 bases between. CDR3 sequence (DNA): TGTGCCAGCGGGGAGGTAAGGACAGATACGCAGTATTTT. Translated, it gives CASGEVRTDTQYF.

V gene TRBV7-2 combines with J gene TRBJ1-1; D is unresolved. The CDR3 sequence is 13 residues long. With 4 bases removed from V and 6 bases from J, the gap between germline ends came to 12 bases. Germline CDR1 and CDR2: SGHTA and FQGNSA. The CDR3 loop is CASSYRYAAEAFF. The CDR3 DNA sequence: TGTGCCAGCAGCTACCGTTACGCGGCTGAAGCTTTCTTT.

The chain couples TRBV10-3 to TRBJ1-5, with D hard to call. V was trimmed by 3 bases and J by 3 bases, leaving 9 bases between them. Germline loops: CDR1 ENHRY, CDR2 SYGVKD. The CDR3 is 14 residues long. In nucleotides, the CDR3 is TGTGCCATCAGTGACCACAGCTCCAATCAGCCCCAGCATTTT. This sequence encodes CAISDHSSNQPQHF.

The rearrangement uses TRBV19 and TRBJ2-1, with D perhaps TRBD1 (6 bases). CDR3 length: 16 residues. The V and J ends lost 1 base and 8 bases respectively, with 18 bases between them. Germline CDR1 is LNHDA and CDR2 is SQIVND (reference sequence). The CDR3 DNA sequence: TGTGCCAGTAGTATAGCTCCACGGACAGCCCCCGATGAGCAGTTCTTC. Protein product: CASSIAPRTAPDEQFF.